These 13 T cell receptor beta chains came from one sample sequenced in a study of blood T cell repertoires in COVID-19. The data were produced by immunoSEQ multiplex PCR, yet TCRdb's version contains in-frame clones alone and is incomplete. The sample shows approximately 110,000 clones, 80% to 90% of them seen only once. Sequenced input: peripheral blood. The receptor source for this set is a human donor in a cohort sampled during active COVID-19.

With regard to this clone: Other nucleotide sequences from this sample produce the same CDR3. The genes are TRBV9 and TRBJ2-3; D gene uncertain. Germline V lookup: CDR1 SGDLS, CDR2 YYNGEE. Trimming shortened V by 2 bases and J by 3 bases, and 7 bases separated the two germline ends. CDR3 size: 13 residues. CDR3 protein: CASSVQVTDTQYF. The CDR3 nucleotides read TGTGCCAGCAGCGTTCAGGTTACAGATACGCAGTATTTT.

For the CDR3, the DNA is TGTGCCAGCAGTTTAGAGCTCCAGGGTGAAGCTTTCTTT. Its translation is CASSLELQGEAFF. This chain joins TRBV27 and TRBJ1-1; D possibly corresponds to TRBD1 (5 bases). The V end was cut by 2 bases, the J end by 7 bases, with 11 bases between. The CDR3 is made up of 13 amino acids. Per the germline V gene, CDR1 is MNHEY and CDR2 is SMNVEV (reference sequence).

V usage is TRBV9 and J usage is TRBJ2-7, with a tentative D call TRBD1 (5 bases). This CDR3 is 14 amino acids long. Trimming took off 0 bases at V and 5 bases at J, with 12 bases between the two ends. Germline V gene lookup returns CDR1 SGDLS and CDR2 YYNGEE. CDR3 DNA: TGTGCCAGCAGCGTAGTTGGGCAGGGTGACGAGCAGTACTTC. Amino acids: CASSVVGQGDEQYF.

This chain connects TRBV7-2 to TRBJ2-1; 14 bases line up with TRBD2. The CDR3 spans 14 residues. V was pared by 3 bases and J by 10 bases, with 2 bases of the junction left unmatched. Germline CDR1 SGHTA, CDR2 FQGNSA. The DNA of the CDR3 is TGTGCCAGCAGCTTTGGACTAGCGGGGGGCGAGCAGTTCTTC. Translated, it gives CASSFGLAGGEQFF.

The V gene is TRBV18, the J gene TRBJ2-2; D unresolved. The germline V gene encodes CDR1 KGHSH and CDR2 LQKENI. V dropped 6 bases and J dropped 7 bases, with 9 bases sitting between them. The CDR3 is 12 residues long. This CDR3 is CASSSASGELFF. The CDR3 coding sequence is TGTGCCAGCTCCAGCGCGAGCGGGGAGCTGTTTTTT.

The chain combines TRBV9 with TRBJ2-7; 8 bases are a match to TRBD1. V shed 4 bases and J 3 bases; nucleotides not matched to a gene: 3. CDR1 and CDR2 (germline): SGDLS, YYNGEE. The CDR3 contains 13 residues. This CDR3 reads CASSQGTGYEQYF. In nucleotides, the CDR3 is TGTGCCAGCAGCCAAGGGACAGGCTACGAGCAGTACTTC.

The CDR3 is CATSGRQDSTDTQYF. The CDR3, as DNA: TGTGCCACCAGTGGCCGACAGGACAGCACAGATACGCAGTATTTT. The chain combines TRBV24-1 with TRBJ2-3; perhaps TRBD1 as D (6 bases). CDR3 size: 15 residues. The V and J ends lost 5 bases and 0 bases respectively, with 11 bases between them. The germline V gene has CDR1 KGHDR and CDR2 SFDVKD.

The chain carries TRBV28 and TRBJ1-6; possibly TRBD1 for D (5 bases). V lost 2 bases and J lost 6, with 5 bases in between. This CDR3 is 13 amino acids long. The germline V gene encodes CDR1 MDHEN and CDR2 SYDVKM. CDR3 nucleotides: TGTGCCAGCAGTTTAGACAGTAATTCACCCCTCCACTTT. The encoded protein is CASSLDSNSPLHF.

The gene calls are TRBV5-1 and TRBJ2-5, with 7 positions matching TRBD2. Trimming removed 3 bases from V and 5 bases from J; junction bases left unmatched: 10. The CDR3 is 15 residues long. Germline V lookup: CDR1 SGHRS, CDR2 YFSETQ. The chain's CDR3 is CASSSHRGEGETQYF. The CDR3 DNA is TGCGCCAGCAGCTCCCACCGAGGGGAGGGGGAGACCCAGTACTTC.

The chain employs TRBV9 and TRBJ2-2, with TRBD2 identical over 10 bases. Per the germline V gene, CDR1 is SGDLS and CDR2 is YYNGEE. The trim removed 8 bases at V and 4 bases at J, leaving 2 bases unmatched. This CDR3 region has 13 residues. For the CDR3, the DNA is TGTGCCAGTACTAGCGGGGCCACCGGGGAGCTGTTTTTT. Protein product: CASTSGATGELFF.

The chain links TRBV5-4 to TRBJ1-2; TRBD1 is a possible D gene (5 bases). CDR3 length equals 15 residues. Germline CDR1 SGHNT, CDR2 YYREEE (reference sequence). Trimming took off 0 bases at V and 1 base at J, with 10 bases between the two ends. CDR3 amino acids: CASSLAPQGNYGYTF. In nucleotides, the CDR3 is TGTGCCAGCAGCTTGGCCCCCCAGGGTAACTATGGCTACACCTTC.

The chain recombines TRBV5-1 with TRBJ2-7; 11 positions agree with TRBD2. Germline CDR1 reads SGHRS; CDR2 reads YFSETQ. V shed 2 bases and J 5 bases; nucleotides not matched to a gene: 3. CDR3 length: 14 residues. This chain's CDR3 is CASSLGGLADEQYF. The CDR3 DNA sequence: TGCGCCAGCAGCTTAGGGGGACTAGCGGACGAGCAGTACTTC. Looking up the rest from reference TRBV5-1 and TRBJ2-7 gives the full variable domain: KAGVTQTPRYLIKTRGQQVTLSCSPISGHRSVSWYQQTPGQGLQFLFEYFSETQRNKGNFPGRFSGRQFSNSRSEMNVSTLELGDSALYLCASSLGGLADEQYFGPGTRLTVT.

The rearrangement joins TRBV7-2 to TRBJ2-7; D possibly corresponds to TRBD2 (6 bases). Germline assignment: CDR1 SGHTA and CDR2 FQGNSA. Trimming took 5 bases from V and 3 from J, leaving 17 bases between them. The CDR3 extends over 15 amino acids. This chain's CDR3 is CASSPSGLQHYEQYF. In nucleotides, the CDR3 is TGTGCCAGCAGCCCCAGCGGGCTCCAACACTACGAGCAGTACTTC.